This T cell receptor (beta chain) was obtained from a study of regulatory T cells in long-lasting Graves disease. Trimming stripped 5 bases from V and 4 bases from J, with 10 bases between. The CDR3 runs 13 residues. This clonotype was picked up many times. Its antigen is not known. Construction of TCR beta libraries relied on iRepertoire HTBI primers and on Arm-PCR targeting CDR3 regions. One entry per CDR3 protein results from TCRdb running MiXCR on the multiplex PCR reads. Of about 520,000 distinct CDR3 sequences listed, around 12% were seen once; the top ten hold more than 8%. Regarding the study as a whole: Gene preferences differed: TRBV28, TRBJ1-2, TRBJ2-5 in persistent cases.

Time point in this sample: newly diagnosed GD, antithyroid drugs for less than 3 months. The authors made the TCR library using RNA they extracted from PBMCs. This sample also belongs to another study, concerning T cells in Graves' hyperthyroidism and ophthalmopathy. That source notes: Lactation, pregnancy, other autoimmune disease or uncontrolled infection led to exclusion of patients. RT-PCR in the first round (using the HTBI primer set) targeted the TCR CDR3.

This sequence originates from a woman in her 30s with Graves disease. Sequenced material: peripheral blood mononuclear cells (PBMCs), taken at new diagnosis, from a patient treated with antithyroid drugs. This chain joins TRBV12-3 or TRBV12-4 and TRBJ2-3, with a weak D call TRBD1 (5 bases). In DNA, the CDR3 is TGTGCCAGCAGTCAAGGACACTCAGATACGCAGTATTTT. This encodes CASSQGHSDTQYF.